The 3 T cell receptor beta chains below come from one sample, sequenced in a study of blood T cell repertoires in COVID-19. This table comes from immunoSEQ multiplex PCR, and its TCRdb copy is limited to in-frame clones, with some not included. The top ten clones hold roughly 2.3% of a sample with about 160,000 clones, approximately 90% of them seen once. Sequences were obtained from peripheral blood. The receptors originated from a man between 18 and 29 years old with acute or convalescent COVID-19.

The chain links TRBV12-3 or TRBV12-4 to TRBJ2-2; no reliable D call. V lost 7 bases and J lost 5, with 5 bases in between. CDR3 length: 11 amino acids. CDR3 sequence (DNA): TGTGCCAGCAAGAGGACCGGGGAGCTGTTTTTT. It codes for CASKRTGELFF.

The sample holds a few counts of this clone. This chain connects TRBV5-4 to TRBJ1-3, with D maybe TRBD1 (6 bases). The germline gives CDR1 SGHNT, CDR2 YYREEE (reference sequence). The length of the CDR3 is 13 residues. V lost 2 bases, J lost 8 bases, and 11 bases lay in between. CDR3 nucleotide sequence: TGTGCCAGCAGCTTATGGACAGCGGACACCATATATTTT. It is translated as CASSLWTADTIYF.

The gene calls are TRBV19 and TRBJ2-5; D possibly corresponds to TRBD1 (5 bases). V was shortened by 1 base and J by 4 bases, with 7 bases between the two germline ends. Germline V gene lookup returns CDR1 LNHDA and CDR2 SQIVND (reference sequence). The CDR3 is 13 residues long. The CDR3 nucleotides are TGTGCCAGTAGTATAGGGGGCGCAGAGACCCAGTACTTC. Translating it yields CASSIGGAETQYF.